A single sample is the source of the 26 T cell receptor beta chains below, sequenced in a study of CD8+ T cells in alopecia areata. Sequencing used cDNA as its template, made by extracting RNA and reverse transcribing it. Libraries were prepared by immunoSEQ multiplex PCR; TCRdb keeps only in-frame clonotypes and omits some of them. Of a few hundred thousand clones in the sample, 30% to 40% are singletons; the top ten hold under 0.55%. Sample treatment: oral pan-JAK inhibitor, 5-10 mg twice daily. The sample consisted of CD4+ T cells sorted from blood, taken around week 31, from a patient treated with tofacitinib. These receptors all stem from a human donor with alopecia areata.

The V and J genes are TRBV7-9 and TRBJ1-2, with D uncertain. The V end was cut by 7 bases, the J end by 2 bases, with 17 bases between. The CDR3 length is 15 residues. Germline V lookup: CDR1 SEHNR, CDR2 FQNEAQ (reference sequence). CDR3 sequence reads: CASTNGWTANYGYTF. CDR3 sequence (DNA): TGTGCCAGCACTAATGGATGGACGGCGAACTATGGCTACACCTTC.

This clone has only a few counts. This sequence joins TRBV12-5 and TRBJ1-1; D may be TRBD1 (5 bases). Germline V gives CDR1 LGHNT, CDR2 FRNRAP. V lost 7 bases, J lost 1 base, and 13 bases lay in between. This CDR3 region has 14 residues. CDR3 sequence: CASDPGLPNTEAFF. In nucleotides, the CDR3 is TGTGCTAGTGACCCGGGACTGCCGAACACTGAAGCTTTCTTT.

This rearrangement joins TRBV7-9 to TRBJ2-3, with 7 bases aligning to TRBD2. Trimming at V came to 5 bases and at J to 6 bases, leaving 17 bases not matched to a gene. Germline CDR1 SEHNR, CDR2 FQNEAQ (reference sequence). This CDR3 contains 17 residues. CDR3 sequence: CASSPETSRLFEDTQYF. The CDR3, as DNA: TGTGCCAGCAGCCCCGAGACTAGCCGGCTGTTTGAGGATACGCAGTATTTT.

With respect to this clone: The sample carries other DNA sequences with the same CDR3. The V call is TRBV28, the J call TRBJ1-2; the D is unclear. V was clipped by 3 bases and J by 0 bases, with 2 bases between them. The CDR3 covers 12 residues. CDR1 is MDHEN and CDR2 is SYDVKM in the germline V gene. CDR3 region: CASSLTNYGYTF. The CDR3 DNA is TGTGCCAGCAGTTTGACTAACTATGGCTACACCTTC.

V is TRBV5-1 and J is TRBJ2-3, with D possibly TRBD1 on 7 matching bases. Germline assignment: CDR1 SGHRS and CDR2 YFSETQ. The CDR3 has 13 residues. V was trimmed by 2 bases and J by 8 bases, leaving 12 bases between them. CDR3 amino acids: CASSFTGEATQYF. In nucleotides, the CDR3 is TGCGCCAGCAGCTTTACAGGGGAGGCTACGCAGTATTTT.

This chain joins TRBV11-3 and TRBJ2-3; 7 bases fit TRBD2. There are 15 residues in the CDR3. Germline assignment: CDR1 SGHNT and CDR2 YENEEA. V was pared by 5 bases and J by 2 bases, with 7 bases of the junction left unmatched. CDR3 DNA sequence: TGTGCCAGCAGCACCTCTAGCGGCTCCACAGATACGCAGTATTTT. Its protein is CASSTSSGSTDTQYF.

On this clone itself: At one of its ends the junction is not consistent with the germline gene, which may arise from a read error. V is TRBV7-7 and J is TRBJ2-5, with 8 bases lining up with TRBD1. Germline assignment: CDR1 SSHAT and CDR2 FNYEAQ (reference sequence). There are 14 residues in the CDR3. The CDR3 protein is CASSFAGGVETQYF. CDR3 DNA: TGTGCTAGCAGCTTTGCAGGGGGCGTCGAGACCCAGTACTTC.

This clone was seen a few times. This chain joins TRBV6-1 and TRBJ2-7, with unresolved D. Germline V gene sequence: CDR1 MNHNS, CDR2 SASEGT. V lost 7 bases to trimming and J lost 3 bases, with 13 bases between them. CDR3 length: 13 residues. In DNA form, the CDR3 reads TGTGCCAGCATGTTTACGGATTACTACGAGCAGTACTTC. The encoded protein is CASMFTDYYEQYF.

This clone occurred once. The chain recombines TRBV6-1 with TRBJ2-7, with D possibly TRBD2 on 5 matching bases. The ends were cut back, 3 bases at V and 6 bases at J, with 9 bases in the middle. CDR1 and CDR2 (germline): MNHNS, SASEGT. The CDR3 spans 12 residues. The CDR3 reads CASSDEGIEQYF. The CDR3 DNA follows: TGTGCCAGCAGTGATGAGGGCATCGAGCAGTACTTC.

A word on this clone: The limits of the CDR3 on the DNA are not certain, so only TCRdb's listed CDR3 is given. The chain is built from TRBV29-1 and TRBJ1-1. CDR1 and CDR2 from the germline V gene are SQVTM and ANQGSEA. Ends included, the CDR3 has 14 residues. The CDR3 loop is CSVGPGILNTEAFF.

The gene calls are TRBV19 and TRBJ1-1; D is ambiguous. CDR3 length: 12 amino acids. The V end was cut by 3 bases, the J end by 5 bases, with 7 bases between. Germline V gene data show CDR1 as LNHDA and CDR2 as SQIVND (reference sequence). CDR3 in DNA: TGTGCCAGTAGTATGGGCGGGACTGAAGCTTTCTTT. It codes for CASSMGGTEAFF.

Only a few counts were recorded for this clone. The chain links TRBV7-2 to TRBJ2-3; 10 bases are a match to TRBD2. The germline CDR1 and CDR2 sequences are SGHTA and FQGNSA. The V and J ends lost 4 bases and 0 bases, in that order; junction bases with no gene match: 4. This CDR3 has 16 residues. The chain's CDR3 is CASSSYSGRSTDTQYF. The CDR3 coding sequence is TGTGCCAGCAGCTCATATAGCGGGAGGAGCACAGATACGCAGTATTTT.

Here the CDR3 DNA reads TGCGCCAGCAGTCAAAATGACAGGGGGCAAGGCAATCAGCCCCAGCATTTT. This encodes CASSQNDRGQGNQPQHF. V usage is TRBV23-1 and J usage is TRBJ1-5; 10 bases map to TRBD1. TRBV23-1 is annotated as an ORF whose role is uncertain. CDR3 length: 17 residues. With 2 bases clipped from V and 2 bases from J, the junction kept 6 bases outside the gene matches.

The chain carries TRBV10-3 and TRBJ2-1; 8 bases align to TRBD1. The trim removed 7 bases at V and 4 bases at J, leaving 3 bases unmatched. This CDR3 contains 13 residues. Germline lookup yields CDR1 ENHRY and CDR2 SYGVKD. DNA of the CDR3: TGTGCCATCAAAGGGACAGGATACAATGAGCAGTTCTTC. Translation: CAIKGTGYNEQFF.

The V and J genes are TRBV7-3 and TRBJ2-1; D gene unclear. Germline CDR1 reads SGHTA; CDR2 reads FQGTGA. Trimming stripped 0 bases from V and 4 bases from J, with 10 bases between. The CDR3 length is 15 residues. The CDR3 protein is CASSLTGPNYNEQFF. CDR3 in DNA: TGTGCCAGCAGCTTAACGGGTCCCAATTACAATGAGCAGTTCTTC.

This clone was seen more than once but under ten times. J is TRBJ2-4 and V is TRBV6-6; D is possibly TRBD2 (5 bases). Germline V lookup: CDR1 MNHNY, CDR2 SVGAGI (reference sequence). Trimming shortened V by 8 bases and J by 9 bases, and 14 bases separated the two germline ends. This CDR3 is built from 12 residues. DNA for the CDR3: TGTGCCAGCCTCGAGGCCCGGGGCATTCAGTACTTC. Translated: CASLEARGIQYF.

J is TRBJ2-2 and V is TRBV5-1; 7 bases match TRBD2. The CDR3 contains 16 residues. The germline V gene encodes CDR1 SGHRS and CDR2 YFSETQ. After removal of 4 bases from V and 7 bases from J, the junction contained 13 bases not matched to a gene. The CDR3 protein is CASSPPASGAGGELFF. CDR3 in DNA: TGCGCCAGCAGCCCCCCGGCAAGCGGGGCCGGCGGGGAGCTGTTTTTT.

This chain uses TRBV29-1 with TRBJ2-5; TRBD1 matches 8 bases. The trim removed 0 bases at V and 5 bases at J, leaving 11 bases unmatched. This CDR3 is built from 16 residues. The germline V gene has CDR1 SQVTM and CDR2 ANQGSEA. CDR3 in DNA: TGCAGCGTTGAAGACGCCGACAGGGGCCCCCGGGAGACCCAGTACTTC. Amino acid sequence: CSVEDADRGPRETQYF. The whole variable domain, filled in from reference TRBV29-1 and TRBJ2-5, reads SAVISQKPSRDICQRGTSLTIQCQVDSQVTMMFWYRQQPGQSLTLIATANQGSEATYESGFVIDKFPISRPNLTFSTLTVSNMSPEDSSIYLCSVEDADRGPRETQYFGPGTRLLVL.

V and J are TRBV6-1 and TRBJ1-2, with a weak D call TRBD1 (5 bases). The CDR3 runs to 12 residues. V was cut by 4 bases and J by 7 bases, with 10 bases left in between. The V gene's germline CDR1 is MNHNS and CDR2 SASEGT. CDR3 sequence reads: CASSVRGGGYTF. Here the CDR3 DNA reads TGTGCCAGCAGTGTTAGGGGAGGTGGCTACACCTTC.

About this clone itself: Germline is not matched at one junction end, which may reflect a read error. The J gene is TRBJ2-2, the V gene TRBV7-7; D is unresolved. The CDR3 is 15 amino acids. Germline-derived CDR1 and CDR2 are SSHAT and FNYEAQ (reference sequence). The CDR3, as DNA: TGTGCTAGCAGCTTAGACGGTGCGAACACCGGGGAGCTGTTTTTT. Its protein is CASSLDGANTGELFF.

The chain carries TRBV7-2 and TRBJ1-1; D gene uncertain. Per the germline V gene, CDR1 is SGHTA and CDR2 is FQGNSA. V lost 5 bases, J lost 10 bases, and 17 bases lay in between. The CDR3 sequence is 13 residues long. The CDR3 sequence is CASSPFVGGVAFF. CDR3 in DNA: TGTGCCAGCAGCCCCTTTGTGGGCGGTGTAGCTTTCTTT.

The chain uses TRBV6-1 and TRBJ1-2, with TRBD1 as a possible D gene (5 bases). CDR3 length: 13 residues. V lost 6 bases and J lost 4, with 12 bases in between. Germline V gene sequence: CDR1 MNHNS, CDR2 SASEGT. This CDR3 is CASSRDGLYGYTF. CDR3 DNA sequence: TGTGCCAGCAGCCGGGACGGCCTCTATGGCTACACCTTC.

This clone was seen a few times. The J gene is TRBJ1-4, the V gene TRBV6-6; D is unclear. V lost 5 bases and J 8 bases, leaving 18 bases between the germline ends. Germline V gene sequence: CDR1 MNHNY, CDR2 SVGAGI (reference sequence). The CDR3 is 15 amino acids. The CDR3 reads CASSNLPSGREKLFF. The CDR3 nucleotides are TGTGCCAGCAGTAACCTTCCTTCGGGCCGAGAAAAACTGTTTTTT.

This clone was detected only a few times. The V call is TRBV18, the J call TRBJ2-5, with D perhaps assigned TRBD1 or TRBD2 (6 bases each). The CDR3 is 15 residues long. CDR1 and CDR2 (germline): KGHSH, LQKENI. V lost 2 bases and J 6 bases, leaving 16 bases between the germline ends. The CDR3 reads CASSPTQGTAKTQYF. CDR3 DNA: TGTGCCAGCTCACCAACCCAGGGGACTGCCAAGACCCAGTACTTC.

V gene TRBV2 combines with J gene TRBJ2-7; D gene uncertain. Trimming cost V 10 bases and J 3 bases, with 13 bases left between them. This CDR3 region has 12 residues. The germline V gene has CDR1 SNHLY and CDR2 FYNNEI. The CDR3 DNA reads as TGTGCCACTTCCCAGGATCTCTACGAGCAGTACTTC. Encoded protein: CATSQDLYEQYF. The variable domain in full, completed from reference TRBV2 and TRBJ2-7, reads EPEVTQTPSHQVTQMGQEVILRCVPISNHLYFYWYRQILGQKVEFLVSFYNNEISEKSEIFDDQFSVERPDGSNFTLKIRSTKLEDSAMYFCATSQDLYEQYFGPGTRLTVT.

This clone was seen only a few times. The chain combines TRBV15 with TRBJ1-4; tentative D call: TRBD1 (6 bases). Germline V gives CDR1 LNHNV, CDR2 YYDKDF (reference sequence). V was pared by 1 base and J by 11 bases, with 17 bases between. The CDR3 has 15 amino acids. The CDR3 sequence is CATSRGDRSSGKLFF. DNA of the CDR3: TGTGCCACCAGCAGAGGCGACAGGAGCTCAGGGAAACTGTTTTTT.